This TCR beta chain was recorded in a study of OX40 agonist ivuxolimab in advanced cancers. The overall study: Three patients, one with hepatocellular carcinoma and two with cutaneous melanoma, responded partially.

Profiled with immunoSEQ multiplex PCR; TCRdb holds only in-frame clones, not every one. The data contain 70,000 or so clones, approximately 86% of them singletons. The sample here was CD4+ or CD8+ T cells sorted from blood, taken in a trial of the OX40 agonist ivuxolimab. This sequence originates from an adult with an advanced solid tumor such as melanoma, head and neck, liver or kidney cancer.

The CDR3 sequence is CASSASPAGNQPQHF. The CDR3 coding sequence is TGTGCCAGCAGCGCGAGTCCGGCGGGCAATCAGCCCCAGCATTTT. V usage is TRBV9 and J usage is TRBJ1-5; D gene uncertain. The V gene's germline CDR1 is SGDLS and CDR2 YYNGEE. There are 15 residues in the CDR3. V lost 3 bases to trimming and J lost 2 bases, with 12 bases between them.